These 5 T cell receptor beta chains originate from one sample sequenced in a study of blood T cell repertoires in COVID-19. Method: immunoSEQ multiplex PCR; TCRdb's copy keeps in-frame clones and lacks some. The table lists fewer than 90,000 clones, 86% of them singletons. Sequenced input: peripheral blood. The receptors stem from a man in his 70s with active COVID-19.

This clone was counted between two and nine times. CDR3 sequence reads: CAIKGTQNTEAFF. The CDR3 region has the DNA TGTGCCATCAAGGGGACACAGAACACTGAAGCTTTCTTT. V and J are TRBV10-3 and TRBJ1-1, with a weak D call TRBD1 (6 bases). Trimming removed 7 bases at V and 1 base at J, with 10 bases between. In germline, CDR1 is ENHRY, CDR2 SYGVKD. This CDR3 contains 13 residues.

This sequence joins TRBV28 and TRBJ2-7; possibly TRBD1 for D (6 bases). The germline V and J ends were trimmed by 6 bases and 2 bases, with 14 bases remaining between them. This CDR3 region has 14 residues. The germline V gene encodes CDR1 MDHEN and CDR2 SYDVKM. For the CDR3, the DNA is TGTGCCAGCAGAGCCGACAGGTCGCCCTACGAGCAGTACTTC. Protein sequence: CASRADRSPYEQYF.

This chain connects TRBV11-3 to TRBJ2-5, with D hard to call. Trimming shortened V by 0 bases and J by 0 bases, and 11 bases separated the two germline ends. The CDR3 has 16 residues. CDR1 and CDR2 from the germline V gene are SGHNT and YENEEA. In DNA form, the CDR3 reads TGTGCCAGCAGCTTAGATCTCTGGCCGAACCAAGAGACCCAGTACTTC. It specifies CASSLDLWPNQETQYF.

This chain joins TRBV5-1 and TRBJ2-1, with TRBD2 matching over 12 bases. The V gene end was trimmed by 1 base and the J gene end by 1 base; junction bases not matched to a gene: 6. This CDR3 has 18 residues. Germline-derived CDR1 and CDR2 are SGHRS and YFSETQ. The CDR3 DNA is TGCGCCAGCAGCTTGTTGAGTCTAGCGGGAGGGTCCTACAATGAGCAGTTCTTC. Protein product: CASSLLSLAGGSYNEQFF.

The CDR3, as DNA: TGTGCCAGCAGCTTGAGGACTGGGAAGGGGTATTTT. Translating gives CASSLRTGKGYF. This rearrangement joins TRBV5-6 to TRBJ2-3; tentative D call: TRBD2 (5 bases). The CDR3 length is 12 residues. Trimming removed 1 base at V and 14 bases at J, with 14 bases between. Germline V lookup: CDR1 SGHDT, CDR2 YYEEEE.